These 27 T cell receptor beta chains share one sample of origin, sequenced in a study of blood T cells in healthy people across ages. Together with a sample-barcoded 5' primer, a J-beta primer mix was included in a second PCR lasting about 6 to 11 cycles. Each CDR3 protein is one row after TCRdb ran MiXCR on the 5' RACE reads. The sample consists of about 1.5 million distinct CDR3 sequences, around 42% of them appearing once. The sequenced sample consisted of blood. Receptors originate from a woman under 30 in good health.

This clonotype appeared a few times. V usage is TRBV4-2 and J usage is TRBJ2-7; 8 bases are shared with TRBD2. The germline V gene has CDR1 LGHNA and CDR2 YNFKEQ. This CDR3 spans 15 amino acids. With V trimmed by 4 bases and J by 4 bases, 9 bases remained unmatched. This CDR3 is CASSPAAGRDYEQYF. CDR3 in DNA: TGTGCCAGCAGCCCAGCGGCCGGGAGGGATTACGAGCAGTACTTC.

This chain links TRBV5-4 with TRBJ1-1; 7 bases line up with TRBD1. Germline loops: CDR1 SGHNT, CDR2 YYREEE (reference sequence). This CDR3 contains 15 residues. The V and J ends lost 4 bases and 0 bases, in that order; junction bases with no gene match: 6. In DNA form, the CDR3 reads TGTGCCAGCAGCAGTGCGGGACAGATGAACACTGAAGCTTTCTTT. This sequence encodes CASSSAGQMNTEAFF.

This chain connects TRBV28 to TRBJ1-4; D is perhaps TRBD1 (5 bases). The CDR3 consists of 14 residues. Germline V gene sequence: CDR1 MDHEN, CDR2 SYDVKM. V was clipped by 7 bases and J by 3 bases, with 12 bases between them. The CDR3 DNA reads as TGTGCCAGCAACGTCAGGGTACCTAATGAAAAACTGTTTTTT. Amino acid sequence: CASNVRVPNEKLFF.

The CDR3 sequence is CAWNPGGGETQYF. CDR3 DNA: TGTGCCTGGAATCCGGGGGGTGGAGAGACCCAGTACTTC. The rearrangement uses TRBV30 and TRBJ2-5; the match to TRBD2 covers 7 bases. There are 13 residues in the CDR3. After removal of 4 bases from V and 4 bases from J, the junction contained 6 bases not matched to a gene. Per the germline V gene, CDR1 is GTSNPN and CDR2 is SVGIG (reference sequence).

The chain joins TRBV29-1 to TRBJ2-1; D ambiguous. Germline V CDR1 and CDR2: SQVTM, ANQGSEA. With 7 bases removed from V and 8 bases from J, the gap between germline ends came to 15 bases. The CDR3 totals 12 residues. The CDR3 loop reads CSGISGGDEQFF. CDR3 DNA: TGCAGCGGTATTTCCGGTGGCGATGAGCAGTTCTTC.

This clonotype has more than one count but fewer than ten. This chain joins TRBV7-9 and TRBJ1-2; D uncertain. CDR3 length: 12 amino acids. The germline V and J ends were trimmed by 0 bases and 6 bases, with 5 bases remaining between them. Germline values: CDR1 SEHNR, CDR2 FQNEAQ (reference sequence). This CDR3 is CASSLAQNGYTF. In nucleotides, the CDR3 is TGTGCCAGCAGCTTAGCGCAGAATGGCTACACCTTC.

The CDR3: CASSQDRGTGSNQPQHF. The CDR3 coding sequence is TGCGCCAGCAGCCAAGACCGAGGGACAGGTAGCAATCAGCCCCAGCATTTT. The J gene is TRBJ1-5, the V gene TRBV4-1; 8 bases are a match to TRBD1. Germline assignment: CDR1 MGHRA and CDR2 YSYEKL. Trimming took 0 bases from V and 0 from J; bases not matched to a gene: 4. The CDR3 sequence is 17 residues long.

This clonotype was seen ten or more times. This chain connects TRBV18 to TRBJ2-6; no clear D. The CDR3 runs to 15 residues. Germline V lookup: CDR1 KGHSH, CDR2 LQKENI. The V and J ends lost 1 base and 1 base respectively, with 5 bases between them. CDR3 protein: CASSPQGSGANVLTF. The CDR3 DNA reads as TGTGCCAGCTCACCACAGGGATCTGGGGCCAACGTCCTGACTTTC.

V and J are TRBV3-1 and TRBJ2-5; TRBD2 matches at 13 bases. Germline CDR1 and CDR2: LGHDT and YNNKEL (reference sequence). After removal of 5 bases from V and 11 bases from J, the junction contained 11 bases not matched to a gene. The CDR3 loop spans 15 amino acids. CDR3 DNA sequence: TGTGCCAGCAGCTTTGGGACTAGCGGGATGAGGGAGCAGTACTTC. It encodes CASSFGTSGMREQYF.

V is TRBV7-2 and J is TRBJ1-1, with 9 bases identical to TRBD1. This CDR3 is built from 18 residues. The V gene end was trimmed by 8 bases and the J gene end by 0 bases; junction bases not matched to a gene: 16. The V gene's germline CDR1 is SGHTA and CDR2 FQGNSA. The CDR3 region has the DNA TGTGCCAGCGGCGCCCCATGGGACAGGGTGGGACTGAACACTGAAGCTTTCTTT. The encoded protein is CASGAPWDRVGLNTEAFF.

The chain carries TRBV5-1 and TRBJ2-1; D perhaps matches TRBD2 (5 bases). CDR1 and CDR2 from the germline V gene are SGHRS and YFSETQ. V was shortened by 3 bases and J by 0 bases, with 16 bases between the two germline ends. This CDR3 has 17 residues. The chain's CDR3 is CASSSDLMGSSYNEQFF. CDR3 bases: TGCGCCAGCAGCTCGGACTTGATGGGGAGCTCCTACAATGAGCAGTTCTTC.

The chain couples TRBV24-1 to TRBJ2-1, with TRBD2 matching 9 bases. The CDR3 has 18 amino acids. The V gene's germline CDR1 is KGHDR and CDR2 SFDVKD. J gave up 7 bases and V 9 bases, and 21 bases lay outside the gene matches. CDR3 sequence reads: CATSFAGSGLAKLNEQFF. The CDR3 DNA sequence: TGTGCCACCTCTTTTGCGGGCTCAGGACTAGCGAAACTGAATGAGCAGTTCTTC.

The gene calls are TRBV20-1 and TRBJ2-7; 9 bases line up with TRBD1. The V and J ends lost 2 bases and 7 bases, in that order; junction bases with no gene match: 21. CDR3 length equals 18 residues. Germline loops: CDR1 DFQATT, CDR2 SNEGSKA (reference sequence). CDR3 protein: CSARTLQPGTGTRSEQYF. In DNA form, the CDR3 reads TGCAGTGCTAGAACCCTTCAGCCGGGGACAGGGACCCGTTCGGAGCAGTACTTC.

This CDR3 reads CASSLASGSVLGVYEQYF. CDR3 sequence (DNA): TGTGCCAGCAGCTTAGCTAGCGGAAGTGTGCTGGGAGTCTACGAGCAGTACTTC. The rearrangement links TRBV11-2 to TRBJ2-7; 7 nucleotides agree with TRBD2. Germline V gene lookup returns CDR1 SGHAT and CDR2 FQNNGV. This CDR3 contains 18 residues. The V segment lost 1 base and the J segment 3 bases; nucleotides outside the gene matches: 15.

The rearrangement joins TRBV20-1 to TRBJ2-2; TRBD2 matches 9 bases. V was pared by 0 bases and J by 0 bases, with 2 bases of the junction left unmatched. The CDR3 is made up of 16 amino acids. Germline assignment: CDR1 DFQATT and CDR2 SNEGSKA (reference sequence). The chain's CDR3 is CSARDLAGSNTGELFF. The CDR3 DNA follows: TGCAGTGCTAGAGACCTAGCGGGGTCGAACACCGGGGAGCTGTTTTTT.

This clonotype has only a few counts. The V call is TRBV7-2, the J call TRBJ2-1; no definite D call. CDR1 and CDR2 (germline): SGHTA, FQGNSA. V lost 2 bases and J lost 8, with 19 bases in between. This CDR3 contains 16 residues. CDR3 loop: CASSLSGRLTVDEQFF. The CDR3 DNA reads TGTGCCAGCAGCTTATCGGGTCGTCTGACCGTCGATGAGCAGTTCTTC. The whole variable domain, filled in from reference TRBV7-2 and TRBJ2-1, reads GAGVSQSPSNKVTEKGKDVELRCDPISGHTALYWYRQSLGQGLEFLIYFQGNSAPDKSGLPSDRFSAERTGGSVSTLTIQRTQQEDSAVYLCASSLSGRLTVDEQFFGPGTRLTVL.

In this sample, this clonotype turned up once. Given a much more abundant clone one base away, this may be a read error. This chain joins TRBV6-1 and TRBJ2-7; 10 nucleotides agree with TRBD2. J gave up 2 bases and V 6 bases, and 4 bases lay outside the gene matches. The CDR3 consists of 14 residues. The germline V gene encodes CDR1 MNHNS and CDR2 SASEGT. This chain's CDR3 is CASRELAGTYEQYF. CDR3 nucleotide sequence: TGTGCCAGCAGGGAACTAGCGGGGACCTACGAGCAGTACTTC.

The chain uses TRBV14 and TRBJ2-1; D ambiguous. The germline gives CDR1 SGHDN, CDR2 FVKESK. The length of the CDR3 is 15 residues. V was shortened by 0 bases and J by 1 base, with 7 bases between the two germline ends. CDR3 region: CASSQDGASYNEQFF. The CDR3 nucleotides are TGTGCCAGCAGCCAAGATGGAGCTTCCTACAATGAGCAGTTCTTC.

The V call is TRBV29-1, the J call TRBJ2-7, with unresolved D. Germline values: CDR1 SQVTM, CDR2 ANQGSEA. V lost 7 bases, J lost 6 bases, and 13 bases lay in between. CDR3 length equals 11 residues. CDR3 loop: CSASVDSEQYF. For the CDR3, the DNA is TGCAGCGCCTCAGTAGATTCCGAGCAGTACTTC.

The J gene is TRBJ2-1, the V gene TRBV20-1; 9 bases agree with TRBD2. The germline CDR1 and CDR2 sequences are DFQATT and SNEGSKA (reference sequence). After removal of 1 base from V and 0 bases from J, the junction contained 4 bases not matched to a gene. The length of the CDR3 is 16 residues. The chain's CDR3 is CSARGGREGSYNEQFF. CDR3 nucleotides: TGCAGTGCTAGAGGGGGGCGGGAGGGCTCCTACAATGAGCAGTTCTTC.

This rearrangement joins TRBV5-1 to TRBJ1-2; TRBD1 matches 9 bases. The CDR3 spans 15 residues. The junction had 7 bases not matched to a gene; V was cut back by 2 bases and J by 5 bases. From germline, CDR1 is SGHRS and CDR2 YFSETQ. The CDR3 bases are TGCGCCAGCAGCTTACGGGACAGGGAAGGGTATGGCTACACCTTC. This sequence encodes CASSLRDREGYGYTF.

Worth noting for this clonotype: A much larger clone differs by one base, so this may be a read error. The V call is TRBV4-1, the J call TRBJ2-7, with D possibly matching TRBD1 (6 bases). From germline, CDR1 is MGHRA and CDR2 YSYEKL. CDR3 length: 15 amino acids. Trimming took 1 base from V and 7 from J, leaving 17 bases between them. Here the CDR3 DNA reads TGCGCCAGCAGCCAAGCTCGGACAGATTTCGGTGAGCAGTACTTC. This sequence encodes CASSQARTDFGEQYF.

The V and J genes are TRBV12-3 or TRBV12-4 and TRBJ1-2; tentatively, D is TRBD1 (6 bases). The CDR3 runs 13 residues. Trimming took 6 bases from V and 3 from J, leaving 11 bases between them. CDR3 region: CASRPTGYYGYTF. CDR3 DNA sequence: TGTGCCAGCAGACCAACAGGGTACTATGGCTACACCTTC.

The J gene is TRBJ2-5, the V gene TRBV6-6; no clear D. CDR1 and CDR2 from the germline V gene are MNHNY and SVGAGI (reference sequence). This CDR3 has 14 amino acids. Trimming cost V 6 bases and J 0 bases, with 11 bases left between them. CDR3 in amino acids: CASRGRANQETQYF. The CDR3 nucleotides read TGTGCCAGCAGGGGAAGGGCTAACCAAGAGACCCAGTACTTC.

The CDR3 region has the DNA TGCAGCGTTGTCCAGGGGACCGGTGGCTATGGCTACACCTTC. This sequence encodes CSVVQGTGGYGYTF. The V call is TRBV29-1, the J call TRBJ1-2; weak D call: TRBD1 (6 bases). Between the trimmed V and J ends, which lost 4 bases and 4 bases, there was a span of 16 bases. The germline V gene encodes CDR1 SQVTM and CDR2 ANQGSEA. This CDR3 has 14 residues.

This clonotype was observed a handful of times. The rearrangement uses TRBV4-2 and TRBJ2-7, with TRBD2 matching over 11 bases. Germline V gene data show CDR1 as LGHNA and CDR2 as YNFKEQ. After removal of 4 bases from V and 4 bases from J, the junction contained 12 bases not matched to a gene. The CDR3 runs to 17 residues. CDR3 amino acids: CASSPDHPGLADYEQYF. The CDR3 DNA is TGTGCCAGCAGCCCAGACCATCCGGGACTAGCGGATTACGAGCAGTACTTC.

The chain combines TRBV2 with TRBJ2-3, with D tentatively TRBD1 or TRBD2 (5 bases each). The CDR3 sequence is 15 residues long. Germline loops: CDR1 SNHLY, CDR2 FYNNEI. Trimming pared 2 bases from V and 2 bases from J, leaving 11 bases between. The CDR3 spells CASSENRGATDTQYF. The CDR3 DNA reads as TGTGCCAGCAGTGAAAATCGAGGGGCCACAGATACGCAGTATTTT.